The T cell receptor beta chain described here comes from a study of regulatory T cells in long-lasting Graves disease. iRepertoire HTBI primers and Arm-PCR of CDR3 regions built TCR beta libraries. Via MiXCR, TCRdb re-called the multiplex PCR reads, giving one row per CDR3 protein. The sample holds hundreds of thousands of distinct CDR3 sequences, approximately 16% seen once. The study's findings and limits: Under persistent disease, TRBV28, TRBJ1-2 and TRBJ2-5 were used preferentially.

This clonotype was observed a handful of times. Its antigen is unknown. Time point in this sample: newly diagnosed GD, antithyroid drugs for less than 3 months. Scientists built the TCR library using RNA that was extracted from PBMCs. CDR1 is MDHEN, CDR2 SYDVKM, per germline. The ends were cut back, 1 base at V and 9 bases at J, with 7 bases in the middle. CDR3 size: 12 residues. This sample was shared with a second study, whose subject was T cells in Graves' hyperthyroidism and ophthalmopathy.

The chain has TRBV28 and TRBJ1-5, with D uncertain. The origin of this receptor is a man aged 40-49 years with Graves disease. Sample: peripheral blood mononuclear cells (PBMCs), taken at new diagnosis, from a patient treated with antithyroid drugs. CDR3: CASSLSRRPQHF. The CDR3 DNA reads as TGTGCCAGCAGTTTATCACGCCGGCCCCAGCATTTT.